This T cell receptor (beta chain) is drawn from a study of beta chain features in type 1 diabetes. The CDR3 is 13 residues long. V lost 6 bases to trimming and J lost 4 bases, with 12 bases between them. CDR1 is MNHEY and CDR2 is SMNVEV in the germline V gene (reference sequence). Every isolated RNA sample was fully reverse transcribed, so sequencing captured expressed TCRB transcripts. The assay was immunoSEQ multiplex PCR, and TCRdb's table has in-frame clones only and misses some. This sample carries 300,000 to 350,000 clones, 8% of them seen once, and the ten largest clones take 0.44%. The sequenced sample was central memory CD4+ T cells from blood. The rearrangement uses TRBV27 and TRBJ2-5; no clear D. The sequence came from a woman younger than 35 in good health. CDR3 region: CASRTNAGETQYF. The DNA for the CDR3 is TGTGCCAGCAGGACAAACGCTGGAGAGACCCAGTACTTC.